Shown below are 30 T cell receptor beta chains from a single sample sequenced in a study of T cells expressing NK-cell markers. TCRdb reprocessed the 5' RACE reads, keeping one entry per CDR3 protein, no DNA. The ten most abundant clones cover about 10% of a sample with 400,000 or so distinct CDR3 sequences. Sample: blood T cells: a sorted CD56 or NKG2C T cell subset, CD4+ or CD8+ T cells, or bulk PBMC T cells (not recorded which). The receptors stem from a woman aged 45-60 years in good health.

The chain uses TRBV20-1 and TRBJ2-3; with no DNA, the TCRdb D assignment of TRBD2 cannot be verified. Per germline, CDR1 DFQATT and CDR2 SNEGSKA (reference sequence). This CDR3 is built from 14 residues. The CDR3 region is CSADGLADTDTQYF.

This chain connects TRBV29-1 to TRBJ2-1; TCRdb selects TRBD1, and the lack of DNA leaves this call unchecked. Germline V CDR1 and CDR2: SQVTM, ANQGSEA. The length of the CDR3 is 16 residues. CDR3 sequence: CSVGEFQDRVFDEQFF.

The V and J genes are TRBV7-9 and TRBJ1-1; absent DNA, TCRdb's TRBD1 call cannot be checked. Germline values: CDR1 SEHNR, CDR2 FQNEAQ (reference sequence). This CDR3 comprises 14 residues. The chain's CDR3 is CASSPLRGVTEAFF.

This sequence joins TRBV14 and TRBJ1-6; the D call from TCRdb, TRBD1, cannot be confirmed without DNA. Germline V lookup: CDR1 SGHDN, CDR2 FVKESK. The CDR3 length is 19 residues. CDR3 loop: CASSRRTVGGRTSNSPLHF.

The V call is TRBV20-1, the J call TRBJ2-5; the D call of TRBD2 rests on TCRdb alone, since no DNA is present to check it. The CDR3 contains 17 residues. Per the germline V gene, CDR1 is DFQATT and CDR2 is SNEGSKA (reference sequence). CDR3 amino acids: CSARELAGGDRQETQYF.

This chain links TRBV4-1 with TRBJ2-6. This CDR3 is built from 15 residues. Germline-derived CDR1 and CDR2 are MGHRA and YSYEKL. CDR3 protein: CASSPAVSGANVLTF.

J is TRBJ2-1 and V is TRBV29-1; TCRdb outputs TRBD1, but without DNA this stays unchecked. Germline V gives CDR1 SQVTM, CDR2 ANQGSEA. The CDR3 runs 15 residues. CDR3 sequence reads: CSHQGTFTRYNEQFF.

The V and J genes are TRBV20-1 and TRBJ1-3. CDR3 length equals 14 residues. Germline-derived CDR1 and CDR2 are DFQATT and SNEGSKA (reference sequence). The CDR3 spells CSAALGVGGNTIYF.

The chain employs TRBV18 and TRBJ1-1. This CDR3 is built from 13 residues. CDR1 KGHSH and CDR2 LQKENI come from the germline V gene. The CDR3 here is CASSPSTYTEAFF.

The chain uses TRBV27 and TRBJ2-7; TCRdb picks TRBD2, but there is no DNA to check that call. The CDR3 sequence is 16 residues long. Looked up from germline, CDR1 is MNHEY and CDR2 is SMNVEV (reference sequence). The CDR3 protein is CASSFFGTSGSYEQYF.

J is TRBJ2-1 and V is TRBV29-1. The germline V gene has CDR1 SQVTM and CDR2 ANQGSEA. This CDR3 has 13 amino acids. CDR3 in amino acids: CSVVLWRASEQFF.

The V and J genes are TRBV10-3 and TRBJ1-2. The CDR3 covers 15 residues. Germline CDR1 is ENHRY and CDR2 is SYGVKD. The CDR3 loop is CAISESTTANYGYTF.

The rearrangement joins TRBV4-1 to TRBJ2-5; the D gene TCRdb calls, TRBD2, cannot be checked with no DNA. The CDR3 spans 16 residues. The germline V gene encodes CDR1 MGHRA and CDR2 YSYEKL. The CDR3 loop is CASSQVSSGRPEAQYF.

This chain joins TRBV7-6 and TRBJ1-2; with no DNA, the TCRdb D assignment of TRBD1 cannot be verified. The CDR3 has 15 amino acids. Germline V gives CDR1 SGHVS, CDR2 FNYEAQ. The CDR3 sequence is CASSPWTGDDYGYTF.

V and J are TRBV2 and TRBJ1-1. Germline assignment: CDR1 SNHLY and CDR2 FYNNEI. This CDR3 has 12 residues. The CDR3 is CATVGQNTEAFF.

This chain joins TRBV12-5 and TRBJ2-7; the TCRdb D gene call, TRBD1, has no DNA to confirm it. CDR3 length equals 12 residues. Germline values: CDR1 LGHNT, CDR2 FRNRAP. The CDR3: CASGRDPSEQYF.

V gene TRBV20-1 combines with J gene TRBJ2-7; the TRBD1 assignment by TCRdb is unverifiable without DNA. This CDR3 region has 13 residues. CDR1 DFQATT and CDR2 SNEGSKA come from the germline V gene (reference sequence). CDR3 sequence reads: CSARDSKRGEQYF.

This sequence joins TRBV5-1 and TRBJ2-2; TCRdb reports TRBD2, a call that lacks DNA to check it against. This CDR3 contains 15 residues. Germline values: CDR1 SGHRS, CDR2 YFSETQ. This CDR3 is CASGGLAGSPGELFF.

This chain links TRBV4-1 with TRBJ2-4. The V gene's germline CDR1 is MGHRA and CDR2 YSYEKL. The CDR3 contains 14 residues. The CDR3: CASSHGETKNIQYF.

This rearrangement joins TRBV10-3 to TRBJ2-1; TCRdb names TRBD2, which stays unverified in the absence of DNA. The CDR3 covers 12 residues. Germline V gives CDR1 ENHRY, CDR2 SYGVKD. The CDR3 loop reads CARGTTTNEQFF.

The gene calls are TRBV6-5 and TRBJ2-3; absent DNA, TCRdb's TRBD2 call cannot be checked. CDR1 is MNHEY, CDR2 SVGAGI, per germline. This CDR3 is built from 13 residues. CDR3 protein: CASNQGGTDTQYF.

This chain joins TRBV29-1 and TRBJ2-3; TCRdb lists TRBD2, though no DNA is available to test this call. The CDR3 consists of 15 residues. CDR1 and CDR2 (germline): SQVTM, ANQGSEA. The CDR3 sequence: CSVGGRTRGTDTQYF.

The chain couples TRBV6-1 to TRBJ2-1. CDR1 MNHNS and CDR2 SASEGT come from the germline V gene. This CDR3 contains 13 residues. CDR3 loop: CASTHRSYNEQFF.

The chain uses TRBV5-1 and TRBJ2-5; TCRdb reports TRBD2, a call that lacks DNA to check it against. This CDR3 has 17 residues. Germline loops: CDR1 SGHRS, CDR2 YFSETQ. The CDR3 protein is CASETGPRLVRQETQYF.

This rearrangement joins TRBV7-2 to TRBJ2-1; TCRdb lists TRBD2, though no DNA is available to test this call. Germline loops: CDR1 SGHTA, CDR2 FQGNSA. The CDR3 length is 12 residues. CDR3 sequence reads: CASSLFAGEQFF.

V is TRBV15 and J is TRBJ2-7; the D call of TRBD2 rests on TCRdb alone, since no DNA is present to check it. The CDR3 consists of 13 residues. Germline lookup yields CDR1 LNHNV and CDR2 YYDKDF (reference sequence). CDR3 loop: CATSLGLEYEQYF.

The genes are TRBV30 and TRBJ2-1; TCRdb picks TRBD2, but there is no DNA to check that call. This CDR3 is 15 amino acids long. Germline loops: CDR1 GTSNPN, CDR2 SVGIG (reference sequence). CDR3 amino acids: CAWRIFSGRGNEQFF. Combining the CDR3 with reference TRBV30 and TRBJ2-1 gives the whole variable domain SQTIHQWPATLVQPVGSPLSLECTVEGTSNPNLYWYRQAAGRGLQLLFYSVGIGQISSEVPQNLSASRPQDRQFILSSKKLLLSDSGFYLCAWRIFSGRGNEQFFGPGTRLTVL.

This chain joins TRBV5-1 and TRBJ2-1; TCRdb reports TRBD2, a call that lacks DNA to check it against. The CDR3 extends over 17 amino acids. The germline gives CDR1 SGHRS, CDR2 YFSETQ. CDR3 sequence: CASSLGFGLARADEQFF.

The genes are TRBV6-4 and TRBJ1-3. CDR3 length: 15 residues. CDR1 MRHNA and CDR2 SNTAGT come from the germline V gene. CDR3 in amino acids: CASREVASSGNTIYF.

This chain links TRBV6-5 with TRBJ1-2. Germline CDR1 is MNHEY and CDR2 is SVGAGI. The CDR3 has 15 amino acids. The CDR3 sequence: CASSSEAGFDRGYTF.